A single sample gave rise to the 29 T cell receptor beta chains below, sequenced in a study of early T cells in non-severe SARS-CoV-2 infection. TCRdb redid the calling of the 5' RACE reads with MiXCR, one entry per CDR3 protein. The table lists around 72,000 distinct CDR3 sequences, around 9.1% of them singletons. The sequences come from whole blood, collected at baseline. The receptors stem from an adult who was a healthcare worker with PCR-confirmed SARS-CoV-2 infection or an uninfected control (not recorded which).

This clonotype was observed a few times. The gene calls are TRBV9 and TRBJ2-7; unclear D gene. CDR1 is SGDLS and CDR2 is YYNGEE in the germline V gene. CDR3 length equals 14 residues. V lost 4 bases to trimming and J lost 6 bases, with 17 bases between them. The CDR3 sequence is CASSPRALSAEQYF. The CDR3 region has the DNA TGTGCCAGCAGCCCCCGGGCCCTCAGCGCCGAGCAGTACTTC.

This clonotype was observed a handful of times. V and J are TRBV6-6 and TRBJ2-5, with no clear D. Germline CDR1 is MNHNY and CDR2 is SVGAGI (reference sequence). V gave up 2 bases and J gave up 7 bases, with 11 bases separating them. This CDR3 has 13 amino acids. The CDR3 DNA reads as TGTGCCAGCAGTTACACGGGCGAGTCGACCCAGTACTTC. It codes for CASSYTGESTQYF.

The rearrangement uses TRBV4-3 and TRBJ1-4, with 7 bases matching TRBD1. Trimming cost V 2 bases and J 0 bases; bases outside gene matches: 9. The CDR3 spans 18 residues. CDR1 is LGHNA, CDR2 YSLEER, per germline. CDR3 in DNA: TGCGCCAGCAGCCAATTCGACAGGGCTGTAGCAACTAATGAAAAACTGTTTTTT. It encodes CASSQFDRAVATNEKLFF.

Concerning this clonotype itself: A read error may be the cause here, since a much bigger clone is one base away. The rearrangement joins TRBV5-5 to TRBJ2-3; 12 bases fit TRBD2. Looked up from germline, CDR1 is SGHKS and CDR2 is YYEKEE (reference sequence). This CDR3 has 17 amino acids. The CDR3 is CASDPTKTSGGTGTQYF. CDR3 coding DNA: TGTGCCAGCGATCCAACGAAGACTAGCGGGGGCACAGGTACGCAGTATTTT.

The chain joins TRBV6-5 to TRBJ2-7, with a possible D match to TRBD2 (6 bases). This CDR3 spans 14 amino acids. CDR1 and CDR2 (germline): MNHEY, SVGAGI. The germline V and J ends were trimmed by 0 bases and 3 bases, with 9 bases remaining between them. Here the CDR3 reads CASSYSIADYEQYF. The CDR3 region has the DNA TGTGCCAGCAGTTACTCGATAGCGGACTACGAGCAGTACTTC.

The gene calls are TRBV11-2 and TRBJ1-6; D ambiguous. Germline assignment: CDR1 SGHAT and CDR2 FQNNGV. The length of the CDR3 is 16 residues. V was pared by 5 bases and J by 9 bases, with 20 bases between. The CDR3 sequence: CASSPRAFLEGSPLHF. CDR3 DNA sequence: TGTGCCAGCAGCCCTCGCGCATTTCTCGAGGGTTCACCCCTCCACTTT.

In its sample, this clonotype was seen many times. This chain joins TRBV10-2 and TRBJ1-3; D unclear. This CDR3 has 17 residues. The germline V and J ends were trimmed by 0 bases and 3 bases, with 15 bases remaining between them. Per germline, CDR1 WSHSY and CDR2 SAAADI. CDR3 sequence reads: CASSESTRKGFGNTIYF. The CDR3 bases are TGCGCCAGCAGTGAGTCTACCCGTAAAGGGTTTGGAAACACCATATATTTT.

This clonotype showed up just a few times. This chain connects TRBV7-9 to TRBJ1-2; 9 bases agree with TRBD1. Germline CDR1 is SEHNR and CDR2 is FQNEAQ (reference sequence). V gave up 3 bases and J gave up 4 bases; unmatched junction bases: 3. The CDR3 runs 14 residues. The CDR3 region is CASSFEDRGYGYTF. The CDR3 region has the DNA TGTGCCAGCAGCTTTGAGGACAGGGGCTATGGCTACACCTTC.

This clonotype was found many times. The chain combines TRBV12-3 or TRBV12-4 with TRBJ2-1; D is possibly TRBD1 (5 bases). Trimming removed 3 bases from V and 6 bases from J, with 15 bases in between. This CDR3 is 15 amino acids long. This chain's CDR3 is CASSLGTGWGNEQFF. In DNA, the CDR3 is TGTGCCAGCAGTTTGGGAACAGGTTGGGGCAATGAGCAGTTCTTC.

Turning to this clonotype: One junction end does not reproduce the germline sequence, and a read error may be involved. The V call is TRBV5-6, the J call TRBJ1-4; maybe TRBD1 (5 bases). The CDR3 is 18 amino acids. Germline CDR1 is SGHDT and CDR2 is YYEEEE. CDR3 sequence: CASSLGSGGDPRYNFNLF. DNA of the CDR3: TGTGCCAGCAGCTTGGGGAGCGGAGGGGACCCAAGATATAATTTCAATCTCTTT.

This clonotype was seen a few times. The V gene is TRBV25-1, the J gene TRBJ2-5; TRBD2 matches 8 bases. The CDR3 consists of 14 residues. Germline trimming cut 3 bases from V and 3 bases from J; bases unmatched to any gene: 3. Germline V gene data show CDR1 as MGHDK and CDR2 as SYGVNS. The DNA for the CDR3 is TGTGCCAGCAGTGACTATAGCGGGGAAGAGACCCAGTACTTC. Amino acids: CASSDYSGEETQYF.

The chain recombines TRBV7-8 with TRBJ2-5; unclear D gene. Germline V gene sequence: CDR1 SGHVS, CDR2 FQNEAQ. CDR3 length: 12 residues. Deletions cut 3 bases from V and 4 bases from J, with 6 bases between. The CDR3 sequence: CASSFDLETQYF. The CDR3 nucleotides are TGTGCCAGCAGCTTTGATCTAGAGACCCAGTACTTC.

This sequence joins TRBV29-1 and TRBJ2-1, with D unresolved. CDR3 size: 13 residues. V was clipped by 4 bases and J by 6 bases, with 13 bases between them. Germline lookup yields CDR1 SQVTM and CDR2 ANQGSEA. The CDR3 sequence is CSVVPQMGNEQFF. The CDR3, as DNA: TGCAGCGTTGTCCCCCAAATGGGCAATGAGCAGTTCTTC.

As DNA, the CDR3 is TGTGCCAGCAGCTTCGATTGGGGACAGCGCACCGGGGAGCTGTTTTTT. Its protein is CASSFDWGQRTGELFF. The genes are TRBV5-5 and TRBJ2-2, with 7 bases matching TRBD1. Trimming at V came to 2 bases and at J to 4 bases, leaving 8 bases not matched to a gene. CDR1 is SGHKS and CDR2 is YYEKEE in the germline V gene (reference sequence). CDR3 length equals 16 residues.

This clonotype occurred a few times. This rearrangement joins TRBV19 to TRBJ2-2; D gene unclear. Germline values: CDR1 LNHDA, CDR2 SQIVND (reference sequence). The CDR3 length is 12 residues. Trimming pared 5 bases from V and 3 bases from J, leaving 4 bases between. The CDR3 is CASSLYTGELFF. The CDR3 DNA is TGTGCCAGTAGTCTGTACACCGGGGAGCTGTTTTTT.

Notes on this clonotype: The junction and the germline gene differ at one end; a read error may be behind it. The chain carries TRBV24-1 and TRBJ2-6; tentatively, D is TRBD1 (5 bases). The CDR3 sequence is 14 residues long. CDR1 is KGHDR, CDR2 SFDVKD, per germline. Written as DNA, the CDR3 is TGTGCCACCAGTGAGGTGTCTGGGGCCAACGTCCGGACTTTC. Translating it yields CATSEVSGANVRTF.

This clonotype has only a few counts. The J gene is TRBJ2-7, the V gene TRBV4-3; D perhaps matches TRBD2 (5 bases). Germline V gene data show CDR1 as LGHNA and CDR2 as YSLEER. Trimming took off 3 bases at V and 7 bases at J, with 10 bases between the two ends. This CDR3 spans 12 amino acids. CDR3 in DNA: TGCGCCAGCAGCCAGTCCGGAGGTGAGCAGTACTTC. Its protein is CASSQSGGEQYF.

This clonotype has just a few counts. This chain joins TRBV5-1 and TRBJ2-5; D may correspond to TRBD1 or TRBD2 (5 bases each). The CDR3 is 14 residues long. Germline-derived CDR1 and CDR2 are SGHRS and YFSETQ. Trimming shortened V by 4 bases and J by 9 bases, and 19 bases separated the two germline ends. The CDR3 DNA reads TGCGCCAGCAGCGCTGAGGGACCTCAGAGGGCCCAGTACTTC. As protein: CASSAEGPQRAQYF.

The gene calls are TRBV11-2 and TRBJ2-3; a weak D match, TRBD2 (5 bases). Trimming left V 5 bases short and J 0 bases short, with 12 bases between. There are 15 residues in the CDR3. The germline V gene has CDR1 SGHAT and CDR2 FQNNGV. DNA for the CDR3: TGTGCCAGCAGCCAGAGCGGCCCTAGCACAGATACGCAGTATTTT. Amino acids: CASSQSGPSTDTQYF.

In this sample, this clonotype turned up a few times. V gene TRBV7-2 combines with J gene TRBJ1-1, with D tentatively TRBD1 (5 bases). CDR1 SGHTA and CDR2 FQGNSA come from the germline V gene. CDR3 size: 15 residues. The V gene lost 1 base and the J gene lost 2 bases, with 11 bases spanning the gap. CDR3 loop: CASSLELGRNTEAFF. The CDR3 DNA reads as TGTGCCAGCAGCTTAGAGCTGGGACGAAACACTGAAGCTTTCTTT.

This clonotype was counted between two and nine times. The rearrangement uses TRBV27 and TRBJ1-2; no clear D gene. This CDR3 spans 13 amino acids. Between the trimmed V and J ends, which lost 1 base and 8 bases, there was a span of 11 bases. Germline lookup yields CDR1 MNHEY and CDR2 SMNVEV (reference sequence). CDR3 sequence: CASSLWPPRGYTF. The CDR3 DNA reads TGTGCCAGCAGTTTATGGCCTCCGAGGGGCTACACCTTC.

This clonotype was detected ten times or more. CDR3 sequence: CASSRSGTGSSPLHF. The CDR3 nucleotides read TGTGCCAGCAGCCGTTCCGGGACAGGGAGTTCACCCCTCCACTTT. The chain joins TRBV14 to TRBJ1-6; 9 nucleotides match TRBD1. V gave up 4 bases and J gave up 9 bases; unmatched junction bases: 7. This CDR3 contains 15 residues. CDR1 SGHDN and CDR2 FVKESK come from the germline V gene.

The V and J genes are TRBV3-1 and TRBJ2-7; 10 bases line up with TRBD1. Germline CDR1 is LGHDT and CDR2 is YNNKEL (reference sequence). CDR3 size: 16 residues. The ends lost 1 base at V and 4 bases at J; junction bases unmatched: 7. The CDR3: CASSQGLGQGGYEQYF. CDR3 DNA sequence: TGTGCCAGCAGCCAAGGTCTCGGACAGGGGGGATACGAGCAGTACTTC.

This clonotype showed up just a few times. This sequence joins TRBV7-2 and TRBJ2-7; the match to TRBD1 covers 9 bases. V dropped 7 bases and J dropped 7; count of bases not matched to a gene: 11. The CDR3 totals 14 residues. Germline CDR1 is SGHTA and CDR2 is FQGNSA. Here the CDR3 reads CASIPTGGPREQYF. The DNA of the CDR3 is TGTGCCAGCATCCCGACAGGGGGTCCGAGGGAGCAGTACTTC.

This clonotype was seen a few times. The chain joins TRBV6-5 to TRBJ2-5, with 11 bases matching TRBD2. The CDR3 has 15 residues. CDR1 is MNHEY, CDR2 SVGAGI, per germline. V lost 6 bases and J lost 1; bases outside the gene matches: 4. The CDR3 spells CASRLAGGLQETQYF. The DNA for the CDR3 is TGTGCCAGCAGATTAGCGGGGGGGCTCCAAGAGACCCAGTACTTC.

This clonotype showed up many times. The chain is built from TRBV19 and TRBJ2-3; D may be TRBD1 or TRBD2 (5 bases each). Trimming stripped 4 bases from V and 2 bases from J, with 16 bases between. This CDR3 comprises 16 residues. Germline CDR1 is LNHDA and CDR2 is SQIVND (reference sequence). CDR3 bases: TGTGCCAGTAGTACCCGGGGACGCCTCGACACAGATACGCAGTATTTT. Amino acids: CASSTRGRLDTDTQYF.

The V call is TRBV6-1, the J call TRBJ2-5, with D possibly matching TRBD1 (5 bases). V was cut by 2 bases and J by 5 bases, with 12 bases left in between. This CDR3 region has 14 residues. CDR1 and CDR2 (germline): MNHNS, SASEGT. CDR3 region: CASSETGRAETQYF. The CDR3 DNA follows: TGTGCCAGCAGTGAAACAGGTCGGGCGGAGACCCAGTACTTC.

This clonotype has a handful of counts. V and J are TRBV5-1 and TRBJ2-7; D remains unclear. Trimming stripped 1 base from V and 3 bases from J, with 11 bases between. Germline CDR1 is SGHRS and CDR2 is YFSETQ. The CDR3 runs 14 residues. As DNA, the CDR3 is TGCGCCAGCAGCTTGCACGGGTCCCACTACGAGCAGTACTTC. This sequence encodes CASSLHGSHYEQYF.

This chain joins TRBV11-3 and TRBJ2-7; 11 bases fit TRBD2. Germline trimming cut 0 bases from V and 4 bases from J; bases unmatched to any gene: 5. The V gene's germline CDR1 is SGHNT and CDR2 YENEEA. The CDR3 runs 16 residues. CDR3 region: CASSLDTTSGKYEQYF. The CDR3 coding sequence is TGTGCCAGCAGCTTAGATACGACTAGCGGGAAATACGAGCAGTACTTC.